The clone carrying this TCR beta chain has at least ten counts. The antigen is not known. One entry per CDR3 protein results from TCRdb running MiXCR on the 5' RACE reads. The sample has 40,000 to 55,000 distinct CDR3 sequences; roughly 7.4% are singletons. The entry originates in a study of CD8 T cells in ankylosing spondylitis. Study-wide results and caveats: Disease-linked clones reportedly showed significant enrichment in matched ankylosing spondylitis synovial fluid.

The receptor was isolated from a female donor with ankylosing spondylitis or in good health (not recorded which). The sample consisted of blood, either unsorted or a sorted T cell fraction (not recorded which).

DNA of the CDR3: TGCAGCGTCGCCGGGCCTCAATCGGGCAATCAGCCCCAGCATTTT. Translating it yields CSVAGPQSGNQPQHF. V is TRBV29-1 and J is TRBJ1-5, with unresolved D. This CDR3 has 15 amino acids. V lost 6 bases and J 2 bases, leaving 17 bases between the germline ends. Germline V gene data show CDR1 as SQVTM and CDR2 as ANQGSEA.